The clone carrying this T cell receptor beta chain was counted many times. Its antigen is unknown. PCR was performed a second time for about 7 to 11 cycles using a sample-barcoded 5' primer and a J-beta primer mix. TCRdb processed the 5' RACE reads anew with MiXCR; each CDR3 protein has one entry. The table includes about 1.6 million distinct CDR3 sequences, roughly 32% detected once. Peripheral blood from each donor was collected in a volume of 9.5 to 10 milliliters. The source of the sample is a study of blood T cells in healthy people across ages. Study as a whole: The template switching approach captured approximately one barcoded beta molecule for every two T cells.

Study-level results: More naive CD4+ cells and higher diversity were found in long-lived than in aged donors. Per million T cells, TCR beta diversity dropped about linearly as age rose.

The sequence came from a woman younger than 45 in good health. The material sequenced was blood.

The CDR3: CAIRGDRAYEQYF. The CDR3 DNA follows: TGTGCCATCAGGGGGGACAGGGCCTACGAGCAGTACTTC. The chain is built from TRBV10-3 and TRBJ2-7; 9 bases are a match to TRBD1. This CDR3 has 13 amino acids. Germline loops: CDR1 ENHRY, CDR2 SYGVKD. The V and J ends lost 6 bases and 2 bases, in that order; junction bases with no gene match: 2.